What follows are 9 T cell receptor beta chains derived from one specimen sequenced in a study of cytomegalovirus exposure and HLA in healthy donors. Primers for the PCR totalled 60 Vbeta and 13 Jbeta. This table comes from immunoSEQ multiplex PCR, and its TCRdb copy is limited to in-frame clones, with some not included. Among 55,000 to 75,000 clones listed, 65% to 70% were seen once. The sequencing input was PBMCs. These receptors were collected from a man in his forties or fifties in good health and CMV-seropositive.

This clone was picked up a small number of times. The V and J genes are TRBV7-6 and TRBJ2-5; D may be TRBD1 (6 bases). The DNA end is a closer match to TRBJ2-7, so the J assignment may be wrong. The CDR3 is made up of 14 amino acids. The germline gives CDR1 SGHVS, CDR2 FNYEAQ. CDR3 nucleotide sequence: TGTGCCAGCAGCGGAGGTGGGGGCATCCACGAGCAGTACTTC. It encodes CASSGGGGIHEQYF.

CDR3: CAWMVQGRNTEAFF. DNA of the CDR3: TGTGCCTGGATGGTACAGGGGCGGAACACTGAAGCTTTCTTT. The chain recombines TRBV30 with TRBJ1-1, with TRBD1 matching over 7 bases. Per the germline V gene, CDR1 is GTSNPN and CDR2 is SVGIG (reference sequence). The CDR3 runs 14 residues. After removal of 4 bases from V and 1 base from J, the junction contained 6 bases not matched to a gene.

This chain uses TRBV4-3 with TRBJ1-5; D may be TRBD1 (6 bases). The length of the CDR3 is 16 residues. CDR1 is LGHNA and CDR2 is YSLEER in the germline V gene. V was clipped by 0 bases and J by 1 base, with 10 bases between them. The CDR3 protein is CASSQDGGGSNQPQHF. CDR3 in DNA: TGCGCCAGCAGCCAAGATGGCGGGGGCAGCAATCAGCCCCAGCATTTT.

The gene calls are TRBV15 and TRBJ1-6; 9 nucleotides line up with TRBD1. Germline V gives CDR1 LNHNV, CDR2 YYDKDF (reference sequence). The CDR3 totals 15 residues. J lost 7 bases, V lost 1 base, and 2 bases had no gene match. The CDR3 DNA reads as TGTGCCACCAGCAGAGGGGACAGGGAGAATTCACCCCTCCACTTT. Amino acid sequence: CATSRGDRENSPLHF.

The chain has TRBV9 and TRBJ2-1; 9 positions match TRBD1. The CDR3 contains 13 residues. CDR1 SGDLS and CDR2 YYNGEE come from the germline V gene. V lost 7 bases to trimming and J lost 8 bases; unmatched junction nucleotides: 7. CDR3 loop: CASEGGQGHEQFF. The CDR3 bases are TGTGCCAGCGAAGGGGGACAGGGACATGAGCAGTTCTTC. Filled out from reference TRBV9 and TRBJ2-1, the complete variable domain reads DSGVTQTPKHLITATGQRVTLRCSPRSGDLSVYWYQQSLDQGLQFLIQYYNGEERAKGNILERFSAQQFPDLHSELNLSSLELGDSALYFCASEGGQGHEQFFGPGTRLTVL.

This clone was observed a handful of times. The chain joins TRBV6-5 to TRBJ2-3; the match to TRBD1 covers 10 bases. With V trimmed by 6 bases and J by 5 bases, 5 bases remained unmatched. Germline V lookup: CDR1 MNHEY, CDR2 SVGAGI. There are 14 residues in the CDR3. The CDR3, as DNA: TGTGCCAGCAGACACCGGGACAGGGGAGATACGCAGTATTTT. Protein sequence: CASRHRDRGDTQYF.

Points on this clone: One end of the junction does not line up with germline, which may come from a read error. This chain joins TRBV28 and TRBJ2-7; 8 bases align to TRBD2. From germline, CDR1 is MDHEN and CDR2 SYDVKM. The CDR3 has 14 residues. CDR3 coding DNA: TGTGCCAGCATAAAAGCGGGAGATCGCTACGAGCAGTGCTTC. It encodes CASIKAGDRYEQCF.

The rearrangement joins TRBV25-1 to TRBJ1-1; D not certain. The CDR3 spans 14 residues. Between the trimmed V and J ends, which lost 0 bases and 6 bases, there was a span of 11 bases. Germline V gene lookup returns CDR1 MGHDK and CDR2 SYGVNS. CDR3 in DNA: TGTGCCAGCAGTGAATATGGGAGGTTTGCTGAAGCTTTCTTT. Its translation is CASSEYGRFAEAFF.

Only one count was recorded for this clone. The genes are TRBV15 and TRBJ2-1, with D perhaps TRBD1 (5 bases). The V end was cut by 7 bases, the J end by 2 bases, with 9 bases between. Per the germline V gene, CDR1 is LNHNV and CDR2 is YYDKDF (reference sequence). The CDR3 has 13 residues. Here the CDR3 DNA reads TGTGCCACCAAGGCAGGGACCTACAATGAGCAGTTCTTC. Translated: CATKAGTYNEQFF.